These 18 T cell receptor beta chains share one sample of origin, sequenced in a study of post-analysis software for immune sequencing data. General study findings and limits: Elevated frequency relative to controls characterized a handful of TRBV segments in patients, TRBV5-6, TRBV5-1 and TRBV20-1 among them.

TCR beta cDNA libraries had unique molecular identifiers. TCRdb redid the calling of the PCR reads with MiXCR, one entry per CDR3 protein. The table lists a few hundred thousand distinct CDR3 sequences, 35% to 40% of them singletons. Their recognized antigens are unknown. The specimen was blood. These TCRs come from a girl under 18 with multiple sclerosis.

The genes are TRBV24-1 and TRBJ2-2, with D perhaps matching TRBD1 (5 bases). CDR3 size: 16 residues. V was clipped by 3 bases and J by 0 bases, with 10 bases between them. Germline V gene data show CDR1 as KGHDR and CDR2 as SFDVKD. The CDR3 coding sequence is TGTGCCACCAGTGATGCAGGGCTAGCGAACACCGGGGAGCTGTTTTTT. It codes for CATSDAGLANTGELFF.

This clonotype was found many times. The chain recombines TRBV7-3 with TRBJ2-5; 7 bases agree with TRBD2. The CDR3 runs to 14 residues. The trim removed 3 bases at V and 6 bases at J, leaving 7 bases unmatched. CDR1 and CDR2 (germline): SGHTA, FQGTGA. CDR3 loop: CASSFGSGTKTQYF. The CDR3 DNA reads as TGTGCCAGCAGCTTCGGGAGCGGGACTAAGACCCAGTACTTC. The complete variable domain, with remaining parts taken from reference TRBV7-3 and TRBJ2-5, reads GAGVSQTPSNKVTEKGKYVELRCDPISGHTALYWYRQSLGQGPEFLIYFQGTGAADDSGLPNDRFFAVRPEGSVSTLKIQRTERGDSAVYLCASSFGSGTKTQYFGPGTRLLVL.

This clonotype was recorded many times. V gene TRBV12-3 or TRBV12-4 combines with J gene TRBJ1-5, with 12 bases that match TRBD1. Germline trimming cut 3 bases from V and 4 bases from J; bases unmatched to any gene: 4. This CDR3 has 16 residues. As DNA, the CDR3 is TGTGCCAGCAGTTTGGGACAGGGGGCACGAAATCAGCCCCAGCATTTT. Its translation: CASSLGQGARNQPQHF.

The sample holds many counts of this clonotype. This chain links TRBV5-1 with TRBJ1-1; 11 nucleotides align to TRBD1. Germline lookup yields CDR1 SGHRS and CDR2 YFSETQ. V gave up 4 bases and J gave up 0 bases; unmatched junction bases: 8. This CDR3 comprises 17 residues. The CDR3 sequence: CASSSRTGGGVNTEAFF. In nucleotides, the CDR3 is TGCGCCAGCAGCAGCCGGACAGGGGGCGGCGTGAACACTGAAGCTTTCTTT.

As regards this clonotype: A much larger clone sits a single nucleotide away, making a read error possible. This chain connects TRBV9 to TRBJ1-2, with D possibly matching TRBD1 (6 bases). Germline CDR1 reads SGDLS; CDR2 reads YYNGEE. The CDR3 is made up of 14 amino acids. The CDR3 sequence: CASSVDHRENGCTF. The CDR3 coding sequence is TGTGCCAGCAGCGTAGACCACAGGGAGAATGGCTGCACCTTC.

The chain carries TRBV27 and TRBJ2-1; 9 bases map to TRBD2. The CDR3 is 16 amino acids. V trimming: 5 bases; J trimming: 9 bases; junction bases outside the gene matches: 14. CDR1 is MNHEY and CDR2 is SMNVEV in the germline V gene (reference sequence). DNA of the CDR3: TGTGCCAGCAGTCCGCTGGGGAGCGGGAGGACCAGTGAGCAGTTCTTC. This sequence encodes CASSPLGSGRTSEQFF.

The rearrangement joins TRBV7-2 to TRBJ1-2, with D tentatively TRBD1 (5 bases). CDR1 is SGHTA and CDR2 is FQGNSA in the germline V gene. V shed 8 bases and J shed 5 bases, with 15 bases lying between them. This CDR3 contains 13 residues. The CDR3 nucleotides read TGTGCCAGCGAGGAGTGGGACGGGTATGGCTACACCTTC. The encoded protein is CASEEWDGYGYTF. The full variable domain, in which reference TRBV7-2 and TRBJ1-2 provide the parts outside the CDR3, is GAGVSQSPSNKVTEKGKDVELRCDPISGHTALYWYRQSLGQGLEFLIYFQGNSAPDKSGLPSDRFSAERTGGSVSTLTIQRTQQEDSAVYLCASEEWDGYGYTFGSGTRLTVV.

This clonotype came up many times. The gene calls are TRBV20-1 and TRBJ1-4, with 8 nucleotides matching TRBD1. J was trimmed by 8 bases and V by 6 bases; bases with no gene match: 11. The CDR3 loop spans 14 amino acids. Germline V gene lookup returns CDR1 DFQATT and CDR2 SNEGSKA (reference sequence). In DNA form, the CDR3 reads TGCAGTGCCTTATTACAGGGGGTGAGGGAAAAACTGTTTTTT. As protein: CSALLQGVREKLFF.

This clonotype has just a few counts. This chain links TRBV7-2 with TRBJ2-5; 7 nucleotides agree with TRBD1. The length of the CDR3 is 15 residues. V dropped 0 bases and J dropped 5; count of bases not matched to a gene: 6. CDR1 SGHTA and CDR2 FQGNSA come from the germline V gene. The DNA for the CDR3 is TGTGCCAGCAGCTTAGCGCCAAGGGGGCCGGAGACCCAGTACTTC. Its translation: CASSLAPRGPETQYF.

This chain uses TRBV7-2 with TRBJ2-1; no definite D call. Germline V gene lookup returns CDR1 SGHTA and CDR2 FQGNSA. CDR3 length: 12 residues. The V end was cut by 5 bases, the J end by 12 bases, with 14 bases between. CDR3 loop: CASSPRLPTQFF. In DNA, the CDR3 is TGTGCCAGCAGCCCTCGACTCCCAACGCAGTTCTTC.

The sample holds many counts of this clonotype. V usage is TRBV20-1 and J usage is TRBJ1-2, with D perhaps TRBD1 (5 bases). Trimming took off 5 bases at V and 4 bases at J, with 11 bases between the two ends. CDR1 and CDR2 from the germline V gene are DFQATT and SNEGSKA (reference sequence). This CDR3 is 12 amino acids long. CDR3 residues: CSAPRGSYGYTF. The CDR3 DNA is TGCAGTGCTCCTAGGGGTAGCTATGGCTACACCTTC.

The rearrangement uses TRBV7-2 and TRBJ2-6; no definite D call. Germline V gene sequence: CDR1 SGHTA, CDR2 FQGNSA. The CDR3 extends over 15 amino acids. V was clipped by 3 bases and J by 1 base, with 7 bases between them. DNA of the CDR3: TGTGCCAGCAGCTTGGGCGTTTCTGGGGCCAACGTCCTGACTTTC. It codes for CASSLGVSGANVLTF. Filled out from reference TRBV7-2 and TRBJ2-6, the complete variable domain reads GAGVSQSPSNKVTEKGKDVELRCDPISGHTALYWYRQSLGQGLEFLIYFQGNSAPDKSGLPSDRFSAERTGGSVSTLTIQRTQQEDSAVYLCASSLGVSGANVLTFGAGSRLTVL.

The sample holds many counts of this clonotype. The rearrangement links TRBV6-6 to TRBJ1-1, with D maybe TRBD1 (6 bases). CDR3 length equals 14 residues. V lost 4 bases and J lost 1, with 10 bases in between. CDR1 MNHNY and CDR2 SVGAGI come from the germline V gene (reference sequence). Here the CDR3 DNA reads TGTGCCAGCAGTTCCCCGGACAGGAACACTGAAGCTTTCTTT. As protein: CASSSPDRNTEAFF.

The chain employs TRBV20-1 and TRBJ1-1; 8 bases map to TRBD1. V lost 6 bases, J lost 5 bases, and 11 bases stayed unmatched. The CDR3 has 14 residues. Germline loops: CDR1 DFQATT, CDR2 SNEGSKA (reference sequence). CDR3 amino acids: CSAGTDREGTEAFF. As DNA, the CDR3 is TGCAGTGCCGGGACGGACAGGGAGGGGACTGAAGCTTTCTTT.

This clonotype was observed a few times. This may come from a read error, since a much larger clone is one base off. The chain links TRBV20-1 to TRBJ2-1; 7 nucleotides align to TRBD2. V trimming: 6 bases; J trimming: 13 bases; junction bases outside the gene matches: 12. Germline CDR1 DFQATT, CDR2 SNEGSKA (reference sequence). The CDR3 spans 12 residues. The chain's CDR3 is CSAGLGRETQFF. CDR3 bases: TGCAGTGCCGGACTAGGCCGGGAGACCCAGTTCTTC.

About this clonotype: No DNA is shown, since the ends of the CDR3 on it are uncertain; the CDR3 is the one TCRdb lists. The chain joins TRBV5-1 to TRBJ2-1; TRBD2 reflects the table's D call only, with no check against the DNA. The CDR3 is made up of 14 amino acids, end residues included. Germline CDR1 reads SGHRS; CDR2 reads YFSETQ. CDR3: CASSWGSGTGERFF.

The rearrangement links TRBV7-3 to TRBJ1-1; possibly TRBD1 for D (5 bases). The V and J ends lost 5 bases and 2 bases respectively, with 15 bases between them. The CDR3 is made up of 15 amino acids. Per germline, CDR1 SGHTA and CDR2 FQGTGA. The CDR3 nucleotides read TGTGCCAGCAGCCTCGGAGGGGCAGCAAACACTGAAGCTTTCTTT. Encoded protein: CASSLGGAANTEAFF.

The chain links TRBV6-1 to TRBJ2-4; TRBD1 matches at 9 bases. The DNA end is more similar to TRBJ2-5, so the J call may be wrong. CDR3 size: 16 residues. The germline V gene encodes CDR1 MNHNS and CDR2 SASEGT. DNA of the CDR3: TGTGCCAGCAGTGAATGGGGGACAGGGAACCAAGAGACCCAGTACTTC. Translating it yields CASSEWGTGNQETQYF.